The rows below give T cell receptor beta chains drawn from one sample of a study of monozygotic twins with inflammatory bowel disease. TCRdb re-called the 5' RACE reads and catalogs CDR3 proteins one per entry, DNA excluded. The specimen's table records approximately 210,000 distinct CDR3 sequences. Sequencing input: blood. Receptors originate from a human donor with ulcerative colitis or Crohn's disease, or a healthy co-twin of an affected twin (not recorded which). CDR3s include the opening cysteine and the closing phenylalanine or tryptophan. Each record gives: CDR3 protein, J gene, V gene, clone size. Clone size is stated in some rows and not others, as once, few, many or a class when expanded.

CASSILAQETQYF,TRBJ2-5,TRBV5-1,-
CASSLGSASYEQYF,TRBJ2-7,TRBV12-3/TRBV12-4,-
CASSRVRRSYNEQFF,TRBJ2-1,TRBV4-1,large
CASSSLYEQYF,TRBJ2-7,TRBV11-2,-
CASSPLNNEQYF,TRBJ2-7,TRBV12-3/TRBV12-4,-
CASSLARGDDEQFF,TRBJ2-1,TRBV5-1,-
CASSLEGAGTEAFF,TRBJ1-1,TRBV7-9,-
CASSSIDRAYEQYF,TRBJ2-7,TRBV5-1,-
CASSAWWTGIYGYTF,TRBJ1-2,TRBV5-1,-
CASSQDPGQVTYEQYF,TRBJ2-7,TRBV4-2,-
CASSLVGVWGRYGYTF,TRBJ1-2,TRBV13,-
CASSLGGPGGNTEAFF,TRBJ1-1,TRBV7-6,-
CASSRDSSTDTQYF,TRBJ2-3,TRBV12-3/TRBV12-4,-
CASSLEKGSGELFF,TRBJ2-2,TRBV7-2,-
CASSLSGGPTDEQFF,TRBJ2-1,TRBV7-9,-
CASSHPSGETQYF,TRBJ2-5,TRBV25-1,-
CASSQDPNTEAFF,TRBJ1-1,TRBV3-1,-
CASSSGGLTEAFF,TRBJ1-1,TRBV12-3/TRBV12-4,-
CASSLTLIRDRGTEAFF,TRBJ1-1,TRBV7-2,-
CASSLLAGGPGEQYF,TRBJ2-7,TRBV5-6,-
CASSLQGVGTEAFF,TRBJ1-1,TRBV5-6,-
CASSLSPGLENTEAFF,TRBJ1-1,TRBV5-1,-
CASSYIGSDGPGYTF,TRBJ1-2,TRBV6-5,-
CASSPGGGNQPQHF,TRBJ1-5,TRBV4-2,-
CASSPTLGGSDTQYF,TRBJ2-3,TRBV3-1,-
CAISPKNGDEQYF,TRBJ2-7,TRBV10-3,-
CSARPPSGRTNEQFF,TRBJ2-1,TRBV20-1,-
CASSSRRRGDEQYF,TRBJ2-7,TRBV7-2,-
CASEPGLAGYEQFF,TRBJ2-1,TRBV5-1,-
CASSERQGWGDTQYF,TRBJ2-3,TRBV6-1,-
CASSLEGGKTQYF,TRBJ2-5,TRBV5-1,-
CASSVTNIQYF,TRBJ2-4,TRBV7-2,-
CASSLQGEGNTIYF,TRBJ1-3,TRBV27,-
CASSVSSLANTGELFF,TRBJ2-2,TRBV11-3,-
CASSAGTGNTGELFF,TRBJ2-2,TRBV5-1,-
CASSPYGGSLYEQYF,TRBJ2-7,TRBV18,-
CASSGGQGRAGELFF,TRBJ2-2,TRBV9,-
CASSLEGAGNEKLFF,TRBJ1-4,TRBV5-1,-
CASSLGGRENTEAFF,TRBJ1-1,TRBV7-9,-
CSVEDWGPSGETQYF,TRBJ2-5,TRBV29-1,-
CASSLSKNTGYDGYTF,TRBJ1-2,TRBV27,-
CASSVGQENYGYTF,TRBJ1-2,TRBV19,-
CASSLQGILSNEQFF,TRBJ2-1,TRBV12-3/TRBV12-4,-
CASSAPDPGIEAFF,TRBJ1-1,TRBV25-1,-
CASREGFNPYEQYF,TRBJ2-7,TRBV28,-
CSARVQREQHEQYF,TRBJ2-7,TRBV20-1,-
CASSRELANVLTF,TRBJ2-6,TRBV12-3/TRBV12-4,-
CASRTTGTASAETQYF,TRBJ2-5,TRBV6-1,-
CASSLAGPAYEQYF,TRBJ2-7,TRBV7-2,-
CASSTMGLVVGELFF,TRBJ2-2,TRBV5-4,-
CASSPGLAGIRPGELFF,TRBJ2-2,TRBV3-1,-
CASSLLRDTASTSNEKLFF,TRBJ1-4,TRBV7-6,-
CASSLVSAETQYF,TRBJ2-5,TRBV7-2,-
CASSSDRGNEQFF,TRBJ2-1,TRBV5-1,-
CASSHGLWTRPPYEQYF,TRBJ2-7,TRBV5-1,-
CASSLEGGSGDEQYF,TRBJ2-7,TRBV7-2,-
CASSPREVNSPLHF,TRBJ1-6,TRBV7-9,-
CASSRTTPGEQFF,TRBJ2-1,TRBV14,-